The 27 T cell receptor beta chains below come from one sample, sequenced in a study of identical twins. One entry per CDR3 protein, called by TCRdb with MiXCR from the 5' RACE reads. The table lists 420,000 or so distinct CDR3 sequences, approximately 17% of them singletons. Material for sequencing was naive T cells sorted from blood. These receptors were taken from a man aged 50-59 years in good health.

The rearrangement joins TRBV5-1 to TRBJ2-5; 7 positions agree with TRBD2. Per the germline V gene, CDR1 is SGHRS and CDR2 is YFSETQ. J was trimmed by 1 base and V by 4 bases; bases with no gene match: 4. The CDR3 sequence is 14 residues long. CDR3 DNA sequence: TGCGCCAGCAGCCTCGGGGGGATCCAAGAGACCCAGTACTTC. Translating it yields CASSLGGIQETQYF.

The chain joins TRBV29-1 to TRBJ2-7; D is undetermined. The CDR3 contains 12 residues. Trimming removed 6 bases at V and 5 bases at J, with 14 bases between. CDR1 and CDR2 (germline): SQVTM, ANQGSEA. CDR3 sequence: CSVAGPPNEQYF. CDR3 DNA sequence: TGCAGCGTGGCCGGGCCACCTAACGAGCAGTACTTC.

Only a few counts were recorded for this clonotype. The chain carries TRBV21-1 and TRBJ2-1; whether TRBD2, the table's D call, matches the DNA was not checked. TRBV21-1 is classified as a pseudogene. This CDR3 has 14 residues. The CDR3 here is CASSKDSLCNEQFF. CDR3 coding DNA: TGTGCCAGCAGCAAAGATAGTCTGTGTAATGAGCAGTTCTTC.

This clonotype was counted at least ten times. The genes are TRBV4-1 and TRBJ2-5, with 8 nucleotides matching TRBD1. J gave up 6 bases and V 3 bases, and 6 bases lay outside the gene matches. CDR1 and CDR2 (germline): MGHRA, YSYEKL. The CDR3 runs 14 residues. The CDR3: CASSQDRVGKTQYF. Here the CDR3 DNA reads TGCGCCAGCAGCCAGGACAGGGTTGGAAAGACCCAGTACTTC.

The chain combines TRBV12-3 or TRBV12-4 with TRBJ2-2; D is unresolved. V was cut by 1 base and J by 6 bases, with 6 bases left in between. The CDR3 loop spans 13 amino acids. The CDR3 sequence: CASSLDGSGELFF. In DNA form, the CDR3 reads TGTGCCAGCAGTTTAGATGGGTCCGGGGAGCTGTTTTTT.

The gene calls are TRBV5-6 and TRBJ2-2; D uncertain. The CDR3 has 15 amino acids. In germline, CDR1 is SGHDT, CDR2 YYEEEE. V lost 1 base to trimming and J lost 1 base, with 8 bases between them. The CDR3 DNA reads TGTGCCAGCAGCTTGACCCAGATGAACACCGGGGAGCTGTTTTTT. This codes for CASSLTQMNTGELFF.

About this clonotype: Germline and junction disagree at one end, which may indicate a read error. The CDR3 DNA follows: TGTGCTAGCAGCCCGAGTCACACAGATACGCAGTATTTT. It codes for CASSPSHTDTQYF. The J gene is TRBJ2-3, the V gene TRBV7-7; D remains ambiguous. CDR3 length: 13 amino acids. Per the germline V gene, CDR1 is SSHAT and CDR2 is FNYEAQ (reference sequence). The variable domain in full, with the rest retrieved from reference TRBV7-7 and TRBJ2-3, is GAGVSQSPRYKVTKRGQDVTLRCDPISSHATLYWYQQALGQGPEFLTYFNYEAQPDKSGLPSDRFSAERPEGSISTLTIQRTEQRDSAMYRCASSPSHTDTQYFGPGTRLTVL.

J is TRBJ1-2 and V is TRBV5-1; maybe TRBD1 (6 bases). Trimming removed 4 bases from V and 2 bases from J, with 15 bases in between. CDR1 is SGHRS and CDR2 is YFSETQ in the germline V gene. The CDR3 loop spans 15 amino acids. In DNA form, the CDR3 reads TGCGCCAGCAGCCAAACAGGGAGGGCCAACTATGGCTACACCTTC. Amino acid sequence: CASSQTGRANYGYTF.

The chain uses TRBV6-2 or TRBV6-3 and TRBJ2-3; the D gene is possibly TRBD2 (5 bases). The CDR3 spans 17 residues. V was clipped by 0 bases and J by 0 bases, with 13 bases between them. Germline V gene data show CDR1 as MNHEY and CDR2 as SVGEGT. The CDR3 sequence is CASSYSGLTRSTDTQYF. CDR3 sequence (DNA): TGTGCCAGCAGTTACTCAGGACTTACTCGAAGCACAGATACGCAGTATTTT.

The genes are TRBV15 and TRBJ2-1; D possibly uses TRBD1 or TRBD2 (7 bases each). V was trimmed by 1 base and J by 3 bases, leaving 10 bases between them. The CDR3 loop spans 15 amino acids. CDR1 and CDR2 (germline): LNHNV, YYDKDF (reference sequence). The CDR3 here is CATSRAGGGYNEQFF. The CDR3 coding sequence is TGTGCCACCAGCAGAGCAGGGGGGGGCTACAATGAGCAGTTCTTC.

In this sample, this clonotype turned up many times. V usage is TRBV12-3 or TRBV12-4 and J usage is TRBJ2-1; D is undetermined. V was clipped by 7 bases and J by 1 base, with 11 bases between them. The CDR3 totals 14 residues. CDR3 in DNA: TGTGCCAGCAAGGTTAGTGGATCCTACAATGAGCAGTTCTTC. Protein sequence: CASKVSGSYNEQFF.

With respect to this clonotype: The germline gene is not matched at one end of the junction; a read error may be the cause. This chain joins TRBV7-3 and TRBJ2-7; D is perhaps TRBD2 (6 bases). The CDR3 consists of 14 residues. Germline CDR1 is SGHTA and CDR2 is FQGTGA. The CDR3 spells CASSSGPTTGERYF. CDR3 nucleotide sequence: TGTGCCAGCAGCTCGGGACCCACCACGGGGGAGCGGTACTTC.

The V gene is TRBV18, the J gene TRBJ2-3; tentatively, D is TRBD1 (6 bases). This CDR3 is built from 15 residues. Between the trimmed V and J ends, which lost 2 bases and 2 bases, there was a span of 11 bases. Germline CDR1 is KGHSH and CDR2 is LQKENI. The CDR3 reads CASSPLDRYTDTQYF. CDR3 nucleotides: TGTGCCAGCTCACCATTGGACAGATACACAGATACGCAGTATTTT.

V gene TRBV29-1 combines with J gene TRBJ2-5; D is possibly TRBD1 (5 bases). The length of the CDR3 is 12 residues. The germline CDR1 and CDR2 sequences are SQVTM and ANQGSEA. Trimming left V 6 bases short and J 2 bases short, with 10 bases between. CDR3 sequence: CSVGPGQETQYF. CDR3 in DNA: TGCAGCGTGGGGCCAGGACAAGAGACCCAGTACTTC. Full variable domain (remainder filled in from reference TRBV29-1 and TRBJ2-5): SAVISQKPSRDICQRGTSLTIQCQVDSQVTMMFWYRQQPGQSLTLIATANQGSEATYESGFVIDKFPISRPNLTFSTLTVSNMSPEDSSIYLCSVGPGQETQYFGPGTRLLVL.

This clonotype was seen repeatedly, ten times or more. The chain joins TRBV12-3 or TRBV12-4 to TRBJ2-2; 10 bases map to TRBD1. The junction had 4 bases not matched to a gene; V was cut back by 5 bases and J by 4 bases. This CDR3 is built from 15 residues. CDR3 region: CASSRQGATTGELFF. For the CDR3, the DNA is TGTGCCAGCAGTCGACAGGGGGCAACCACCGGGGAGCTGTTTTTT.

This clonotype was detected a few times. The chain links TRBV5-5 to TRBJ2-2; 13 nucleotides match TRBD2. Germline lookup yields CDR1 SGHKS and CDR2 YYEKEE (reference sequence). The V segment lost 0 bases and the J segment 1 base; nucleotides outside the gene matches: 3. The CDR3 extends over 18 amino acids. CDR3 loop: CASSLEGTSGMNTGELFF. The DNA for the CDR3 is TGTGCCAGCAGCTTGGAGGGGACTAGCGGGATGAACACCGGGGAGCTGTTTTTT.

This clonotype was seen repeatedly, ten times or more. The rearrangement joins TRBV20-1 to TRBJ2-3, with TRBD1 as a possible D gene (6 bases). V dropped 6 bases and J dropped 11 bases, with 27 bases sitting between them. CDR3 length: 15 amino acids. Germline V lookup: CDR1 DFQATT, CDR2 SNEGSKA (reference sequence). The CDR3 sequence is CSASTIRQVLSGQYF. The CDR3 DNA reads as TGCAGTGCCTCCACCATTCGACAGGTGTTGAGTGGGCAGTATTTT.

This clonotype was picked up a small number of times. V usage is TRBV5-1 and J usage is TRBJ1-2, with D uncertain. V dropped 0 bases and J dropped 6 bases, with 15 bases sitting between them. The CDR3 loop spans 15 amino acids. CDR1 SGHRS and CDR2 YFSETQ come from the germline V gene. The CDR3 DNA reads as TGCGCCAGCAGCTTGGGCTCCCGGCCCGACCATGGCTACACCTTC. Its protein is CASSLGSRPDHGYTF. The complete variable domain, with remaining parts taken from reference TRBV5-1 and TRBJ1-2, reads KAGVTQTPRYLIKTRGQQVTLSCSPISGHRSVSWYQQTPGQGLQFLFEYFSETQRNKGNFPGRFSGRQFSNSRSEMNVSTLELGDSALYLCASSLGSRPDHGYTFGSGTRLTVV.

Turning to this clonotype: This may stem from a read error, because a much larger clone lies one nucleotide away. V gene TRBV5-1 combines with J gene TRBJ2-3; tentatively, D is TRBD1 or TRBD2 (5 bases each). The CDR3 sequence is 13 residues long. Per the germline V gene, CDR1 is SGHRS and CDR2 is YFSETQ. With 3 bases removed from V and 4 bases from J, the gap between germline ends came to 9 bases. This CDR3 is CASSSVGADTQYF. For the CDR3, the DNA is TGCGCCAGCAGCTCGGTGGGGGCAGATACGCAGTATTTT.

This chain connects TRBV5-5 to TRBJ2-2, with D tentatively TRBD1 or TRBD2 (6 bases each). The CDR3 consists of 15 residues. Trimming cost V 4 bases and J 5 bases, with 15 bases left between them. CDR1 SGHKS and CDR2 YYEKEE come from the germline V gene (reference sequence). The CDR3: CASSPLGGRTGELFF. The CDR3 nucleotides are TGTGCCAGCAGCCCACTGGGGGGCCGGACCGGGGAGCTGTTTTTT.

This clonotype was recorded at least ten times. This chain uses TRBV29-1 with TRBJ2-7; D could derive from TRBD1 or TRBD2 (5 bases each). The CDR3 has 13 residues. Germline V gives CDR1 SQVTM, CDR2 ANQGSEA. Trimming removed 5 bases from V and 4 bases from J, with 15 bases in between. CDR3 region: CSVPGPRGYEQYF. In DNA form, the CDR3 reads TGCAGCGTTCCGGGCCCGAGGGGTTACGAGCAGTACTTC.

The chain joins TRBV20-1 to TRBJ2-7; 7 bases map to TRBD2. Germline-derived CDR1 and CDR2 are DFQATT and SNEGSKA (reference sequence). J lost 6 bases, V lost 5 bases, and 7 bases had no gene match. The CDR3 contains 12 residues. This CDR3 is CSASGLVLEQYF. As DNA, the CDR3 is TGCAGTGCTTCTGGACTAGTACTCGAGCAGTACTTC.

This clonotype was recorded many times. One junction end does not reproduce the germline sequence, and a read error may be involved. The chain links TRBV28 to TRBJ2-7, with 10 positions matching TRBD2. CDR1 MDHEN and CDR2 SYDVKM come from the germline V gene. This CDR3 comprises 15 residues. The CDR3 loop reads CASTLRLAGAYEQYF. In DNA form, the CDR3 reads TGTGCCAGCACTTTAAGACTAGCGGGTGCCTACGAGCAGTACTTC.

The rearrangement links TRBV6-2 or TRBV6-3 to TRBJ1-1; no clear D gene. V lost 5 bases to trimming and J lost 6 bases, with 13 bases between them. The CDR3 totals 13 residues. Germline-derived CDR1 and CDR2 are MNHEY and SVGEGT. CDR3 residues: CASSPRPFAEAFF. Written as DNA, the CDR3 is TGTGCCAGCAGTCCCCGTCCCTTCGCTGAAGCTTTCTTT.

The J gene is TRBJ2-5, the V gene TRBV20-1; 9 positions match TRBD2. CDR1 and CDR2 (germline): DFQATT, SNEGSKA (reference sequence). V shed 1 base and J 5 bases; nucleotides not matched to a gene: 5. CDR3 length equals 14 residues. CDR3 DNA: TGCAGTGCTAGAGGACTAGCGGAGAGGGAGACCCAGTACTTC. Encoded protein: CSARGLAERETQYF.

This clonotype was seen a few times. The CDR3 is CSASVPRGQETQYF. Written as DNA, the CDR3 is TGCAGTGCTAGTGTCCCGCGGGGGCAAGAGACCCAGTACTTC. The chain couples TRBV20-1 to TRBJ2-5, with 7 positions matching TRBD2. J lost 2 bases, V lost 3 bases, and 6 bases had no gene match. CDR1 is DFQATT, CDR2 SNEGSKA, per germline (reference sequence). CDR3 length: 14 amino acids.

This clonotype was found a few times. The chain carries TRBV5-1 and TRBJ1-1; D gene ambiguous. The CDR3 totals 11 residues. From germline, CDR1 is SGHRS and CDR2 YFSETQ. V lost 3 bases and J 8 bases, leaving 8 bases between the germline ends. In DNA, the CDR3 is TGCGCCAGCAGCTCTCTCGGGGAAGCTTTCTTT. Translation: CASSSLGEAFF.